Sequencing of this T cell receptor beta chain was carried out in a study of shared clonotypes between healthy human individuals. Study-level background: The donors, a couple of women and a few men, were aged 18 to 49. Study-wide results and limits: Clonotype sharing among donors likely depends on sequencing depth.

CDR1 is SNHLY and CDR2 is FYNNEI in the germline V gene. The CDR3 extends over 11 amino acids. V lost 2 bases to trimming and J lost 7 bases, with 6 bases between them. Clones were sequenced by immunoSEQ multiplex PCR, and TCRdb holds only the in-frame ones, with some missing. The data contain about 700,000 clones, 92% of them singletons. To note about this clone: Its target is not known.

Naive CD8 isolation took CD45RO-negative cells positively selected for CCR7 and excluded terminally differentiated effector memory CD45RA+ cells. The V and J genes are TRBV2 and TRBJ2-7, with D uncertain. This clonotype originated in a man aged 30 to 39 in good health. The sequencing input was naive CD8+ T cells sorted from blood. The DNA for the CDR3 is TGTGCCAGCAGTGAACCTCGGGAGCAGTACTTC. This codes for CASSEPREQYF.